The present TCR beta chain was sequenced within a study of Graves' ophthalmopathy and Graves' hyperthyroidism. Background on the study: Researchers obtained peripheral blood at initial diagnosis, before any treatment had begun.

The length of the CDR3 is 14 residues. Germline CDR1 is DFQATT and CDR2 is SNEGSKA (reference sequence). The germline V and J ends were trimmed by 6 bases and 5 bases, with 17 bases remaining between them. There are many counts of this clonotype. Its antigen is unidentified. RNA transcripts provided the template for amplifying TCR beta CDR3 regions. The authors performed first-round RT-PCR with HTBI primers and then a second-round multiplex PCR. TCRdb used MiXCR to reprocess the multiplex PCR reads, holding one entry per CDR3 protein. The sample holds hundreds of thousands of distinct CDR3 sequences, 22% seen once. Study-wide findings and caveats: Blood also carried most expanded thyroid clonotypes exceeding 0.001 frequency.

The receptor comes from a woman aged 18-29 years with stable Graves' hyperthyroidism. Some clones in this sample may be carry-over from other donors' samples. The sequenced sample was peripheral blood. The V gene is TRBV20-1, the J gene TRBJ1-5; D perhaps matches TRBD1 (5 bases). The CDR3 is CSARTERGYQPQHF. CDR3 nucleotide sequence: TGCAGTGCCAGAACAGAGAGGGGATATCAGCCCCAGCATTTT.